This note documents a single T cell receptor beta chain sequence. The antigen is undetermined. This specimen comes from a study of T-cell memory formation after mild COVID-19. Study-wide results and limits: The authors did not confirm SARS-CoV-2 specificity of second-wave clones peaking day 37.

Germline values: CDR1 SNHLY, CDR2 FYNNEI. V was trimmed by 4 bases and J by 8 bases, leaving 14 bases between them. The CDR3 is made up of 14 amino acids. Constant-segment-primed 5'RACE gave TCR alpha and TCR beta cDNA libraries with sample barcodes and UMIs. TCRdb independently ran MiXCR on the 5' RACE reads; one entry per CDR3 protein. The table lists 190,000 or so distinct CDR3 sequences, 27% of them singletons. The chain carries TRBV2 and TRBJ1-4, with a tentative D call TRBD1 (5 bases). The TCR sequence derives from an adult woman who had mild COVID-19 (a few samples of this study predate the infection). Cell type and time point are not known. The sequenced material came from PBMCs or a T cell subset sorted from them (not recorded which). This CDR3 is CASSAGQLKEKLFF. CDR3 DNA: TGTGCCAGCAGTGCGGGGCAGCTCAAGGAAAAACTGTTTTTT.